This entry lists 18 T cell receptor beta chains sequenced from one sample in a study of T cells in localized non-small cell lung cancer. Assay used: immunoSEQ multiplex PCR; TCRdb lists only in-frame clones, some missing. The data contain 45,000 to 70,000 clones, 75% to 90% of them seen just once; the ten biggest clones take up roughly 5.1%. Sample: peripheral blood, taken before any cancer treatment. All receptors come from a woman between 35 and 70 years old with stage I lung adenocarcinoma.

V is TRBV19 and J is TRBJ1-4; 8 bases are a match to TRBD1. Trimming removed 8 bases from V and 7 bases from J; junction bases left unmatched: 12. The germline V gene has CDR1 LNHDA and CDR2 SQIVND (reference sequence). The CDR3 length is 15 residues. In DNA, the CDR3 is TGTGCCAGTGGGGTCCGACAGGGGTGGGGTGAAAAACTGTTTTTT. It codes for CASGVRQGWGEKLFF.

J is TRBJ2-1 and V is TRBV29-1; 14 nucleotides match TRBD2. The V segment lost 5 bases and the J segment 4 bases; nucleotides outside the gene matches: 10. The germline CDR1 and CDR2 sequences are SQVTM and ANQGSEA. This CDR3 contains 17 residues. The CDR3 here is CSVPPRLAGGQYNEQFF. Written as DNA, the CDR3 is TGCAGCGTTCCCCCCCGACTAGCGGGGGGGCAATACAATGAGCAGTTCTTC.

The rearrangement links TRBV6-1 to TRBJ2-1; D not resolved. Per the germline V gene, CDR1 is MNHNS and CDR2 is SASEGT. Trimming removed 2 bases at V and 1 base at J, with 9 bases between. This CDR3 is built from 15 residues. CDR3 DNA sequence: TGTGCCAGCAGTGAAAACTGGGGATCCTACAATGAGCAGTTCTTC. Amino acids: CASSENWGSYNEQFF.

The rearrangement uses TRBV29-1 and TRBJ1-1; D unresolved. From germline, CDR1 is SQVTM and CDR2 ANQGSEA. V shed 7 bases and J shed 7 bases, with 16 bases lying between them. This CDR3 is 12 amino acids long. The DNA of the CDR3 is TGCAGCGCCCGAGGGCACTCCCTTGAAGCTTTCTTT. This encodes CSARGHSLEAFF.

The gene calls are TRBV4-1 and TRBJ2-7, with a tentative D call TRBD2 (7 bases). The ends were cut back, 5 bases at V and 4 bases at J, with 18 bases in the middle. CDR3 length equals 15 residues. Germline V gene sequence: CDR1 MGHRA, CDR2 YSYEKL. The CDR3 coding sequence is TGCGCCAGCAGCGTGCAGCGGGACAAGCCTTACGAGCAGTACTTC. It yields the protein CASSVQRDKPYEQYF.

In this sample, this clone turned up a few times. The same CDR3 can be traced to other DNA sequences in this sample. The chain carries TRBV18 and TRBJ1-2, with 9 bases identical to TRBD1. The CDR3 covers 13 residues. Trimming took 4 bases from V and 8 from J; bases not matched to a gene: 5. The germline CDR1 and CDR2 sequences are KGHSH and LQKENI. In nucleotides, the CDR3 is TGTGCCAGCTCACTACAGGGGGCTAAGGGCTACACCTTC. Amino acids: CASSLQGAKGYTF.

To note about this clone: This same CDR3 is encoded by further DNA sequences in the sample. The CDR3: CASSQPTGELFF. For the CDR3, the DNA is TGTGCCAGCAGCCAACCCACCGGGGAGCTGTTTTTT. The chain links TRBV4-2 to TRBJ2-2; D gene unclear. The CDR3 length is 12 residues. Looked up from germline, CDR1 is LGHNA and CDR2 is YNFKEQ. Trimming removed 2 bases at V and 4 bases at J, with 2 bases between.

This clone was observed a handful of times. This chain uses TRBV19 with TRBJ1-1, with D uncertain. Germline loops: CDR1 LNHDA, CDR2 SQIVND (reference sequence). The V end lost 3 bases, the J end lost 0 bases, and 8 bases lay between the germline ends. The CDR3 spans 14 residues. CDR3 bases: TGTGCCAGTAGTATCAAGGCGATGAACACTGAAGCTTTCTTT. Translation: CASSIKAMNTEAFF.

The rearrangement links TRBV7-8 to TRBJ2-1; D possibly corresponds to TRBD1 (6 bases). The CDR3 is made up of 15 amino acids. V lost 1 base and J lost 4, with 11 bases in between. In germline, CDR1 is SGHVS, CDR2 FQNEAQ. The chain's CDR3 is CASSLGGDIYNEQFF. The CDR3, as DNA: TGTGCCAGCAGCTTAGGAGGGGACATATACAATGAGCAGTTCTTC.

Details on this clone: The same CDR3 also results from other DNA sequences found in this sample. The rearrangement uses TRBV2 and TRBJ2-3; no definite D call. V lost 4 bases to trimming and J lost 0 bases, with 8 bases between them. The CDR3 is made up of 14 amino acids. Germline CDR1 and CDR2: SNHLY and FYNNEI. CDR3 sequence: CASSGGLSTDTQYF. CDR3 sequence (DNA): TGTGCCAGCAGTGGGGGTCTCAGCACAGATACGCAGTATTTT.

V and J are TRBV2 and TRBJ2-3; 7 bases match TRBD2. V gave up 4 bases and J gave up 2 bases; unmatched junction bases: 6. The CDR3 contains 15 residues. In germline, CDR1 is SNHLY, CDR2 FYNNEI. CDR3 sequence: CASSVGSGHTDTQYF. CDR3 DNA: TGTGCCAGCAGTGTTGGTAGCGGGCACACAGATACGCAGTATTTT.

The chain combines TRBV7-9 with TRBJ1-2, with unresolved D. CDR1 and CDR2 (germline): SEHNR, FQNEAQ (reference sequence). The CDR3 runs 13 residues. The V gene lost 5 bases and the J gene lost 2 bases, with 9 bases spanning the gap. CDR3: CASSPRENYGYTF. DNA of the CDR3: TGTGCCAGCAGCCCCCGGGAAAACTATGGCTACACCTTC.

The CDR3 nucleotides read TGCAGTGCCGGGGTGAACTATGGCTACACCTTC. Residues: CSAGVNYGYTF. The chain employs TRBV20-1 and TRBJ1-2; D gene unclear. Trimming cost V 6 bases and J 2 bases, with 7 bases left between them. CDR3 length equals 11 residues. The germline V gene has CDR1 DFQATT and CDR2 SNEGSKA (reference sequence).

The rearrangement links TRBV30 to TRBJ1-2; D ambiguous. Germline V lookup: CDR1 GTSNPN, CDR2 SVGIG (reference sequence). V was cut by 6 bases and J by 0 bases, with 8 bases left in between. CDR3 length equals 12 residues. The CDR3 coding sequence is TGTGCCTGTAGCACTACTAACTATGGCTACACCTTC. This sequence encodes CACSTTNYGYTF.

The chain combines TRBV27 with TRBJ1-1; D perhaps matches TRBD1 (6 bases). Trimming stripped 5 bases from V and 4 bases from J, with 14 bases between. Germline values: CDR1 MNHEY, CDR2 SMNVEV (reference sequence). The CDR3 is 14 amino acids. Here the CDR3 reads CASSPRDTSTEAFF. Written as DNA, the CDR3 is TGTGCCAGCAGTCCCCGGGACACGTCCACTGAAGCTTTCTTT.

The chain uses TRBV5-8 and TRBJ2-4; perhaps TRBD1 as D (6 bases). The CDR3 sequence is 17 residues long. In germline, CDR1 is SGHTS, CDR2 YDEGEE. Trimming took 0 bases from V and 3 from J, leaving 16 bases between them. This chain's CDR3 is CASSLASGVDFKNIQYF. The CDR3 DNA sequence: TGTGCCAGCAGCTTGGCCTCAGGGGTTGATTTCAAAAACATTCAGTACTTC.

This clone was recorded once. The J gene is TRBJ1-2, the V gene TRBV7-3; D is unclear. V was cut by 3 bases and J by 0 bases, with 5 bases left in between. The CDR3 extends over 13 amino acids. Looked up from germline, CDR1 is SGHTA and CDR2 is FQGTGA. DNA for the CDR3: TGTGCCAGCAGCTTGGCCTCTAACTATGGCTACACCTTC. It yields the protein CASSLASNYGYTF.

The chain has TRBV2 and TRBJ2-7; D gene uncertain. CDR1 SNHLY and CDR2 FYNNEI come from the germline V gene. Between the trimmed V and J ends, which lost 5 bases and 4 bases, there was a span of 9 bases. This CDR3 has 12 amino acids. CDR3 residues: CASSWTGYEQYF. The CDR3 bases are TGTGCCAGCAGTTGGACCGGATACGAGCAGTACTTC.